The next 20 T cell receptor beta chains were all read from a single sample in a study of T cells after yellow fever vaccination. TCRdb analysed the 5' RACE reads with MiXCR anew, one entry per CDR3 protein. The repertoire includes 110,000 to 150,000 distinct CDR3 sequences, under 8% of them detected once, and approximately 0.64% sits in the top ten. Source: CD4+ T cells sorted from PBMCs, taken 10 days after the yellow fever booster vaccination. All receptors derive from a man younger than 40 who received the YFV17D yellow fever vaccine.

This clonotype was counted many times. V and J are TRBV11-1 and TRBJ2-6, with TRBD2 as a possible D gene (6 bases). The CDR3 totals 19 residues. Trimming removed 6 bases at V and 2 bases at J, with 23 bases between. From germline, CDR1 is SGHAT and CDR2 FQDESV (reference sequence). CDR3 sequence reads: CASSRDLLKLAPGANVLTF. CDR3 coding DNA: TGTGCCAGCAGTCGGGACTTACTGAAGTTGGCTCCTGGGGCCAACGTCCTGACTTTC.

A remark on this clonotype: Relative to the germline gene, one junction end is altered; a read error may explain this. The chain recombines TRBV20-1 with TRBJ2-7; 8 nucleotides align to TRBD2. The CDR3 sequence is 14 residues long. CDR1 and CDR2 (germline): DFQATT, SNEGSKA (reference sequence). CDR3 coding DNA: TGCAGTGCTAGTCCCGGTAGCGGGAACCTTATGCGGAGCTTC. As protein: CSASPGSGNLMRSF.

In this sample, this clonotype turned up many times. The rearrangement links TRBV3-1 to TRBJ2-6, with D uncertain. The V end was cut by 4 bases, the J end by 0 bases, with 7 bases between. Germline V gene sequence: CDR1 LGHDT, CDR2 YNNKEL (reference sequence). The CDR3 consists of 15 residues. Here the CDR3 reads CASSPDFSGANVLTF. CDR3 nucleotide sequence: TGTGCCAGCAGCCCCGATTTCTCTGGGGCCAACGTCCTGACTTTC.

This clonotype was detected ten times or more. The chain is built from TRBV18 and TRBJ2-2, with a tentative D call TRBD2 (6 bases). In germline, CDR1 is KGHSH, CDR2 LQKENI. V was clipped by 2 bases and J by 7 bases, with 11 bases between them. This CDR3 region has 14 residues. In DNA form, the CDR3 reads TGTGCCAGCTCACCAGCGGGGCTGGGCGGGGAGCTGTTTTTT. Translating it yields CASSPAGLGGELFF.

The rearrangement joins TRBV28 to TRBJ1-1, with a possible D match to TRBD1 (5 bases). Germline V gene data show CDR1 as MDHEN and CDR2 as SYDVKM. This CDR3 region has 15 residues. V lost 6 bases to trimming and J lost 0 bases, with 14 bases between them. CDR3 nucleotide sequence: TGTGCCAGCAGCTGGAGACAGAAGATGAACACTGAAGCTTTCTTT. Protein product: CASSWRQKMNTEAFF.

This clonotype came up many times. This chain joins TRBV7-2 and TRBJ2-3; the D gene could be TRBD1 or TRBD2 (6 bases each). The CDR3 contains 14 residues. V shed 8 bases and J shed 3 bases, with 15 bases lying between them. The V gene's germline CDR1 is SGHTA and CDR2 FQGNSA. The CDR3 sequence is CASESQGGTDTQYF. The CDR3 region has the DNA TGTGCCAGCGAATCCCAAGGGGGGACAGATACGCAGTATTTT.

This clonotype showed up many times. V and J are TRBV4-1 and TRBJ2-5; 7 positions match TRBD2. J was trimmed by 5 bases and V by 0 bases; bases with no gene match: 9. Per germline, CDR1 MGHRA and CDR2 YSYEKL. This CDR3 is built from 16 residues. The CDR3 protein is CASSQDPAGDRETQYF. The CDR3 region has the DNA TGCGCCAGCAGCCAAGATCCGGCGGGAGACCGGGAGACCCAGTACTTC.

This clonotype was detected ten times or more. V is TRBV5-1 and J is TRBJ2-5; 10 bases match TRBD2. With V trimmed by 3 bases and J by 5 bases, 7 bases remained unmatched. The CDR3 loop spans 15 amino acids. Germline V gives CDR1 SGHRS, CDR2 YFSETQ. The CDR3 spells CASSYGAGGIETQYF. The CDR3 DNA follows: TGCGCCAGCAGCTACGGAGCGGGAGGGATTGAGACCCAGTACTTC.

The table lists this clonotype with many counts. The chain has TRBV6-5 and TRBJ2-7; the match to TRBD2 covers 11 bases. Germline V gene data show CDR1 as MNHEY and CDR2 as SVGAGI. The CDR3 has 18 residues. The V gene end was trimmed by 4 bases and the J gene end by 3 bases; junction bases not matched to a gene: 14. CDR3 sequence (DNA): TGTGCCAGCAGTTCGGGGGGGACTAGCGGTCTGGGGTACTACGAGCAGTACTTC. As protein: CASSSGGTSGLGYYEQYF.

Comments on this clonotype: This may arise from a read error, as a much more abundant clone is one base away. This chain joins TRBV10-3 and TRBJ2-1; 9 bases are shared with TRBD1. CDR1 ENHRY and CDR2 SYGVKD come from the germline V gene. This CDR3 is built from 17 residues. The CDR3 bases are TGTTCCATCAGTGAGTCGGGACAGGGCAGCTCCTACAATGAGCAGTTCTTC. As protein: CSISESGQGSSYNEQFF.

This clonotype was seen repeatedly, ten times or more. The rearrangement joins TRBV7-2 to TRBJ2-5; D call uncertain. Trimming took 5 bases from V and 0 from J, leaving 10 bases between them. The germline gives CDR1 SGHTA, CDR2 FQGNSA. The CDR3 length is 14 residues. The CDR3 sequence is CASSTRANQETQYF. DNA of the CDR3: TGTGCCAGCAGCACCCGGGCGAACCAAGAGACCCAGTACTTC.

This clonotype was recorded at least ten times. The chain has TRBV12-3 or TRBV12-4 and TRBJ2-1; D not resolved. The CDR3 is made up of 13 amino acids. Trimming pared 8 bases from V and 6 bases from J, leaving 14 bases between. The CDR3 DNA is TGTGCCAGCCGATTAAGTCCTCGCAATGAGCAGTTCTTC. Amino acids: CASRLSPRNEQFF.

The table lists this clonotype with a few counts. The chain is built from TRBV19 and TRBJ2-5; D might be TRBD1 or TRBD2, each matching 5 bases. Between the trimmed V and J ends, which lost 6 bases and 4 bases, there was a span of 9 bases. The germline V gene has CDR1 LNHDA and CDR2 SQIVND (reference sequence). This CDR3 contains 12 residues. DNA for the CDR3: TGTGCCAGTAGCGGGGCCCCAGAGACCCAGTACTTC. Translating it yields CASSGAPETQYF.

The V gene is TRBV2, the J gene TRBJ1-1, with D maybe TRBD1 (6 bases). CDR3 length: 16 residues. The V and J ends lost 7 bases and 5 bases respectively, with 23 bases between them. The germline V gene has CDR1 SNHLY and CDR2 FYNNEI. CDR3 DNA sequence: TGTGCCAGCACCCTAGACAGGCAAGCGCAAAGGACTGAAGCTTTCTTT. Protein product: CASTLDRQAQRTEAFF.

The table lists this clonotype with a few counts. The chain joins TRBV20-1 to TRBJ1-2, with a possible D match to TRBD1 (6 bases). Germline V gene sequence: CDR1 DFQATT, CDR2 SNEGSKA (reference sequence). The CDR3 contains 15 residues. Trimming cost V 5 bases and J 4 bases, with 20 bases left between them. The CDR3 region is CSAGRRQGNAYGYTF. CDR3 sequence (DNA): TGCAGTGCTGGAAGGAGGCAGGGGAACGCCTATGGCTACACCTTC.

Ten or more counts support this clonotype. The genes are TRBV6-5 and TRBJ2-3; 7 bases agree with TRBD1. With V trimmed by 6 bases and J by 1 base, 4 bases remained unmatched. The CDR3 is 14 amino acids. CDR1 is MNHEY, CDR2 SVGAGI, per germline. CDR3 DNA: TGTGCCAGCAGGCGACAGGGAGGCACAGATACGCAGTATTTT. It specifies CASRRQGGTDTQYF.

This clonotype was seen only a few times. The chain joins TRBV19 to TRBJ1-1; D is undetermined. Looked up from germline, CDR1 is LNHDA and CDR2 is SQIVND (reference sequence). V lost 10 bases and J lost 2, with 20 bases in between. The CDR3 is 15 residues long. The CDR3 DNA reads TGTGCCACCAAAATCTCACAGCTGACTAACACTGAAGCTTTCTTT. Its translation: CATKISQLTNTEAFF.

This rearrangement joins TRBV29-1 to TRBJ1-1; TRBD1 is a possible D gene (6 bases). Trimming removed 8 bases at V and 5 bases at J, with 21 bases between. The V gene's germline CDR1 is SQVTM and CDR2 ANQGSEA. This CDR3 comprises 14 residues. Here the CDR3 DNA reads TGCAGCTGTTGGGAGGACAGTGGAGGGACTGAAGCTTTCTTT. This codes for CSCWEDSGGTEAFF. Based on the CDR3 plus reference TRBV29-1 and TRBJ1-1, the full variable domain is SAVISQKPSRDICQRGTSLTIQCQVDSQVTMMFWYRQQPGQSLTLIATANQGSEATYESGFVIDKFPISRPNLTFSTLTVSNMSPEDSSIYLCSCWEDSGGTEAFFGQGTRLTVV.

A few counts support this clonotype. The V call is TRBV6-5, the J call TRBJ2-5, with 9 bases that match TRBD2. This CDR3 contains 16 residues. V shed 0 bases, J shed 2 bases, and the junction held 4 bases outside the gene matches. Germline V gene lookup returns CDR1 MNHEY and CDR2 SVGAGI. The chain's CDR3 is CASSYSGTSIQETQYF. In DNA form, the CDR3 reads TGTGCCAGCAGTTACTCGGGGACTAGCATACAAGAGACCCAGTACTTC.

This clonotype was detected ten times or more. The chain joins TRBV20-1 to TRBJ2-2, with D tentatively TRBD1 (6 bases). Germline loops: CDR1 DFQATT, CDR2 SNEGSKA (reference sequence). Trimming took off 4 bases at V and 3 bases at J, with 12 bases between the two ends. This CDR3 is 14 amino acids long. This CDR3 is CSAITHRDTGELFF. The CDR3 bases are TGCAGTGCTATTACCCACAGGGACACCGGGGAGCTGTTTTTT.